This T cell receptor beta chain came from a study of blood T cell repertoires in COVID-19. Across the study: The cDNA or gDNA used as material had been derived from T cells, B-cell-depleted T cells, or PBMCs.

Produced via immunoSEQ multiplex PCR; TCRdb's table is partial and in-frame only. The sample lists some 260,000 clones, about 85% occurring once. Participants were aged about 18 to 100 years, lived in 24 US areas, and enrolled virtually. Germline assignment: CDR1 MNHEY and CDR2 SMNVEV (reference sequence). The CDR3 is 14 amino acids. The trim removed 4 bases at V and 0 bases at J, leaving 3 bases unmatched. This TCR came from a woman in her twenties or thirties with acute COVID-19. Material for sequencing was PBMCs or T cells enriched from blood (not recorded which). The gene calls are TRBV27 and TRBJ2-7; TRBD2 matches 7 bases. The CDR3 nucleotides read TGTGCCAGCAGTTGGGCGGGAGACTCCTACGAGCAGTACTTC. Its protein product is CASSWAGDSYEQYF.